This T cell receptor (beta chain) comes out of a study of OX40 agonist ivuxolimab in advanced cancers. Study context: Checkpoint inhibitors had been given previously to under 50% of patients. Overall study findings and caveats: There was clonal expansion of CD4+ and CD8+ blood T cells by week 6 at 0.1 to 3.0 mg/kg. CD8+ T cells were the subset that, on average, had more expanded clones than CD4+.

Patients with autoimmune history or systemic immunosuppression were excluded. For this clone: Its target is unknown.

Libraries were prepared by immunoSEQ multiplex PCR; TCRdb keeps only in-frame clonotypes and omits some of them. This sample has 75,000 to 80,000 clones, with nearly 95% found just once. The length of the CDR3 is 12 residues. V was clipped by 8 bases and J by 4 bases, with 8 bases between them. Germline loops: CDR1 MNHEY, CDR2 SVGAGI. The sample here was CD4+ or CD8+ T cells sorted from blood, taken in a trial of the OX40 agonist ivuxolimab. This clonotype was sampled from an adult with an advanced solid tumor such as melanoma, head and neck, liver or kidney cancer. The rearrangement links TRBV6-5 to TRBJ1-4; perhaps TRBD1 as D (5 bases). The CDR3 nucleotides read TGTGCCAGCGGGACCATTAATGAAAAACTGTTTTTT. Protein: CASGTINEKLFF.